These T cell receptor beta chains were read from a single sample in a study of beta chain features in type 1 diabetes. Measured with immunoSEQ multiplex PCR; TCRdb has only the in-frame clones, and not every one. This sample has around 340,000 clones, with 15% to 20% found just once. Sequenced input: naive CD4+ T cells from blood. These receptors all stem from a young woman in good health. CDR3s include the opening cysteine and the closing phenylalanine or tryptophan. A D gene is named only where the DNA matches it firmly. A row's size may be missing; if present it is once, few, many or a size class.

j_gene | v_gene | abundance | d_gene | CDR3aa | CDR3nt
TRBJ1-1 | TRBV14 | . | . | CASTSGQNTEAFF | TGTGCCAGCACCTCGGGACAGAACACTGAAGCTTTCTTT
TRBJ1-1 | TRBV2 | . | . | CASSARGTEAFF | TGTGCCAGCAGTGCCAGGGGCACTGAAGCTTTCTTT
TRBJ2-5 | TRBV9 | few | . | CASSVGSIRETQYF | TGTGCCAGCAGCGTAGGGTCGATTAGAGAGACCCAGTACTTC
TRBJ2-7 | TRBV27 | few | TRBD1 | CASSLDRGYEQYF | TGTGCCAGCAGTTTGGACAGGGGCTACGAGCAGTACTTC
TRBJ2-3 | TRBV29-1 | . | . | CSVGPQGSTDTQYF | TGCAGCGTTGGTCCGCAGGGGTCCACAGATACGCAGTATTTT
TRBJ1-2 | TRBV19 | . | . | CASSWDTANYGYTF | TGTGCCAGTAGCTGGGACACCGCTAACTATGGCTACACCTTC
TRBJ2-7 | TRBV4-2 | few | . | CASSQDRTYEQYF | TGTGCCAGCAGCCAAGATAGGACATACGAGCAGTACTTC
TRBJ2-3 | TRBV7-9 | few | . | CASRARLHSTDTQYF | TGTGCCAGCAGGGCGAGGCTTCATAGTACAGATACGCAGTATTTT
TRBJ2-2 | TRBV7-2 | . | . | CASLDRNTGELFF | TGTGCCAGCCTGGACAGGAACACCGGGGAGCTGTTTTTT
TRBJ1-4 | TRBV19 | few | . | CASTPGGQGDEKLFF | TGTGCCAGTACCCCTGGTGGGCAGGGTGATGAAAAACTGTTTTTT
TRBJ2-3 | TRBV5-1 | . | TRBD2 | CASSRGASGFLDTQYF | TGCGCCAGCAGCAGAGGGGCTAGCGGGTTCTTAGATACGCAGTATTTT
TRBJ1-1 | TRBV7-9 | . | . | CASSLEWGPGGGTEAFF | TGTGCCAGCAGCTTAGAGTGGGGTCCCGGAGGTGGCACTGAAGCTTTCTTT
TRBJ1-2 | TRBV6-5 | few | TRBD1 | CASSSPGGAHYGYTF | TGTGCCAGCAGTTCTCCAGGGGGCGCACACTATGGCTACACCTTC
TRBJ2-1 | TRBV5-1 | few | TRBD1 | CASSSSPIGRPGGEQFF | TGCGCCAGCAGCTCATCCCCCATAGGGAGACCAGGGGGTGAGCAGTTCTTC
TRBJ2-5 | TRBV5-4 | . | TRBD2 | CASSPGGARETQYF | TGTGCCAGCAGCCCGGGAGGTGCTCGGGAGACCCAGTACTTC
TRBJ1-2 | TRBV20-1 | . | . | CSAERYSYTF | TGCAGTGCCGAGCGGTATAGCTACACCTTC
TRBJ2-6 | TRBV19 | . | TRBD1 | CASSTLQGTSGANVLTF | TGTGCCAGTAGTACACTACAGGGGACCTCTGGGGCCAACGTCCTGACTTTC
TRBJ2-1 | TRBV5-1 | . | . | CASTGSSYNEQFF | TGCGCCAGTACAGGAAGCTCCTACAATGAGCAGTTCTTC
TRBJ2-7 | TRBV7-2 | . | TRBD2 | CASSLVPSGYEQYF | TGTGCCAGCAGCTTAGTCCCTAGCGGGTACGAGCAGTACTTC
TRBJ2-2 | TRBV5-1 | few | TRBD2 | CASSLDPSGSSTGELFF | TGCGCCAGCAGCTTGGACCCTAGCGGGAGTAGCACCGGGGAGCTGTTTTTT
TRBJ2-7 | TRBV7-9 | few | . | CASSPDRYSYEQYF | TGTGCCAGCAGCCCAGACAGGTACTCCTACGAGCAGTACTTC
TRBJ2-2 | TRBV9 | . | . | CASSFGSLAGELFF | TGTGCCAGCAGCTTCGGGTCCCTGGCCGGGGAGCTGTTTTTT
TRBJ1-1 | TRBV28 | few | . | CASSLTQDTEAFF | TGTGCCAGCAGTCTCACGCAGGACACTGAAGCTTTCTTT
TRBJ2-7 | TRBV18 | few | . | CASFEGDSYEQYF | TGTGCCAGCTTTGAAGGGGACTCCTACGAGCAGTACTTC
TRBJ1-1 | TRBV6-6 | . | TRBD1 | CASLRQGVDTEAFF | TGTGCCAGCCTAAGACAGGGGGTGGACACTGAAGCTTTCTTT
TRBJ2-1 | TRBV18 | few | TRBD2 | CASSPPTSGSYEQFF | TGTGCCAGCTCACCACCTACTAGCGGGAGTTATGAGCAGTTCTTC
TRBJ2-7 | TRBV7-9 | . | . | CASSLIPAGSFSLTYEQYF | TGTGCCAGCAGCTTAATCCCGGCAGGCTCATTTTCCTTAACCTACGAGCAGTACTTC
TRBJ2-3 | TRBV6-1 | few | . | CASSVRQGTDTQYF | TGTGCCAGCAGTGTACGACAGGGCACAGATACGCAGTATTTT
TRBJ2-3 | TRBV30 | . | . | CAWGLSGPDTQYF | TGTGCCTGGGGACTCTCGGGCCCAGATACGCAGTATTTT
TRBJ2-7 | TRBV7-9 | . | TRBD2 | CASSSQTSGDRGEQYF | TGTGCCAGCAGCTCACAGACTAGCGGGGATCGCGGCGAGCAGTACTTC
TRBJ1-2 | TRBV6-5 | . | . | CASSYSNRKLNYGYTF | TGTGCCAGCAGTTACTCGAACCGTAAACTTAACTATGGCTACACCTTC